What follows describes a single T cell receptor beta chain. Its antigen is still unknown. The record originates from a study of cytomegalovirus exposure and HLA in healthy donors. The study's findings and limits: Rates of TCR association differed by HLA locus in a later analysis, with DRB1 highest and HLA-C lowest.

The PCR had 60 Vbeta and 13 Jbeta primers. Libraries were prepared by immunoSEQ multiplex PCR; TCRdb keeps only in-frame clonotypes and omits some of them. Of 120,000 to 150,000 clones in the sample, roughly three quarters are singletons; the top ten hold 6.7%. This CDR3 has 15 amino acids. Germline V gives CDR1 LGHNT, CDR2 FRNRAP. Trimming at V came to 4 bases and at J to 7 bases, leaving 5 bases not matched to a gene. Sequencing was performed on PBMCs. The rearrangement uses TRBV12-5 and TRBJ1-5, with TRBD1 identical over 12 bases. This TCR was sampled from a woman aged 40 to 50 in good health and CMV-seropositive. CDR3 in amino acids: CASGSGQGAGQPQHF. Here the CDR3 DNA reads TGTGCTAGTGGTTCGGGACAGGGGGCAGGGCAGCCCCAGCATTTT. Full variable domain (outside the CDR3, taken from reference TRBV12-5 and TRBJ1-5): DARVTQTPRHKVTEMGQEVTMRCQPILGHNTVFWYRQTMMQGLELLAYFRNRAPLDDSGMPKDRFSAEMPDATLATLKIQPSEPRDSAVYFCASGSGQGAGQPQHFGDGTRLSIL.